Each of the 10 T cell receptor beta chains below was sequenced from the same sample in a study of T cell repertoires in cytomegalovirus infection. Their antigen targets remain unknown. TCRdb reprocessed the reads via MiXCR and lists one record per CDR3 protein. In the table there are approximately 310,000 distinct CDR3 sequences, roughly 25% of which are singletons. The sample was cultured PBMCs, taken from culture after CMV antigen stimulation. The receptors were gathered from a human donor in good health (CMV status not recorded). Some clones in this sample may be carry-over from other donors' samples.

The rearrangement uses TRBV6-2 or TRBV6-3 and TRBJ2-1; D is ambiguous. The CDR3 runs to 13 residues. V was shortened by 1 base and J by 4 bases, with 5 bases between the two germline ends. Germline CDR1 MNHEY, CDR2 SVGEGT. The CDR3 DNA reads TGTGCCAGCAGTTACTACGGGTACAATGAGCAGTTCTTC. Translation gives CASSYYGYNEQFF.

This clonotype has ten or more counts. The J gene is TRBJ2-3, the V gene TRBV29-1, with D uncertain. Deletions cut 0 bases from V and 10 bases from J, with 5 bases between. Germline CDR1 reads SQVTM; CDR2 reads ANQGSEA. CDR3 length: 10 amino acids. In DNA form, the CDR3 reads TGCAGCGTTGAAGACTCGGCGCAGTATTTT. Translated: CSVEDSAQYF.

The chain links TRBV7-2 to TRBJ2-7, with a possible D match to TRBD1 (6 bases). CDR3 length: 14 amino acids. The ends were cut back, 4 bases at V and 4 bases at J, with 14 bases in the middle. Germline values: CDR1 SGHTA, CDR2 FQGNSA. The CDR3 nucleotides are TGTGCCAGCAGCTCGGGACACGGAGGTTACGAGCAGTACGTC. Its translation: CASSSGHGGYEQYV.

This clonotype has only a few counts. V gene TRBV11-2 combines with J gene TRBJ2-1; D is possibly TRBD1 (5 bases). The CDR3 loop spans 14 amino acids. Trimming removed 2 bases at V and 1 base at J, with 6 bases between. Germline-derived CDR1 and CDR2 are SGHAT and FQNNGV. In DNA form, the CDR3 reads TGTGCCAGCAGCTTACGGACATCCTACAATGAGCAGTTCTTC. Its protein is CASSLRTSYNEQFF.

This chain joins TRBV20-1 and TRBJ2-5; tentatively, D is TRBD2 (6 bases). CDR1 and CDR2 (germline): DFQATT, SNEGSKA (reference sequence). The CDR3 spans 12 residues. Trimming shortened V by 3 bases and J by 4 bases, and 9 bases separated the two germline ends. CDR3 coding DNA: TGCAGTGCTAGTTACGGGGGAGAGACCCAGTACTTC. Protein product: CSASYGGETQYF.

The chain is built from TRBV20-1 and TRBJ2-3; TRBD2 matches 11 bases. The CDR3 spans 18 residues. Germline V CDR1 and CDR2: DFQATT, SNEGSKA (reference sequence). The V and J ends lost 3 bases and 4 bases, in that order; junction bases with no gene match: 15. CDR3 residues: CSASGTALTSGSPDTQYF. CDR3 coding DNA: TGCAGTGCTAGCGGGACAGCCCTTACTAGCGGGAGCCCAGATACGCAGTATTTT.

This chain connects TRBV11-3 to TRBJ2-2; TRBD2 matches 10 bases. CDR1 is SGHNT and CDR2 is YENEEA in the germline V gene. The CDR3 length is 16 residues. Trimming cost V 5 bases and J 0 bases; bases outside gene matches: 3. The chain's CDR3 is CASSTTSGTNTGELFF. The CDR3 DNA sequence: TGTGCCAGCAGCACTACTAGCGGGACGAACACCGGGGAGCTGTTTTTT.

V usage is TRBV20-1 and J usage is TRBJ2-3; no firm D call. The CDR3 has 10 residues. Germline lookup yields CDR1 DFQATT and CDR2 SNEGSKA (reference sequence). V lost 6 bases to trimming and J lost 3 bases, with 4 bases between them. CDR3 nucleotides: TGCAGTGCCCGTACAGATACGCAGTATTTT. This translates into CSARTDTQYF.

The CDR3 nucleotides are TGTGCCAGTAGTATAGCGCCGAGAACCTACGAGCAGTACTTC. Protein product: CASSIAPRTYEQYF. V and J are TRBV19 and TRBJ2-7, with D unresolved. V lost 1 base and J 2 bases, leaving 9 bases between the germline ends. The germline V gene encodes CDR1 LNHDA and CDR2 SQIVND (reference sequence). CDR3 size: 14 residues.

This clonotype has just a few counts. This chain uses TRBV7-9 with TRBJ1-1; 7 positions agree with TRBD1. The J segment lost 2 bases and the V segment lost 6 bases, leaving 6 bases of the junction unmatched. Per the germline V gene, CDR1 is SEHNR and CDR2 is FQNEAQ (reference sequence). The CDR3 has 14 residues. The CDR3 DNA reads TGTGCCAGCAGGGATCAGGGGGTCAACACTGAAGCTTTCTTT. Its translation is CASRDQGVNTEAFF. The whole variable domain, remainder taken from reference TRBV7-9 and TRBJ1-1, is DTGVSQNPRHKITKRGQNVTFRCDPISEHNRLYWYRQTLGQGPEFLTYFQNEAQLEKSRLLSDRFSAERPKGSFSTLEIQRTEQGDSAMYLCASRDQGVNTEAFFGQGTRLTVV.